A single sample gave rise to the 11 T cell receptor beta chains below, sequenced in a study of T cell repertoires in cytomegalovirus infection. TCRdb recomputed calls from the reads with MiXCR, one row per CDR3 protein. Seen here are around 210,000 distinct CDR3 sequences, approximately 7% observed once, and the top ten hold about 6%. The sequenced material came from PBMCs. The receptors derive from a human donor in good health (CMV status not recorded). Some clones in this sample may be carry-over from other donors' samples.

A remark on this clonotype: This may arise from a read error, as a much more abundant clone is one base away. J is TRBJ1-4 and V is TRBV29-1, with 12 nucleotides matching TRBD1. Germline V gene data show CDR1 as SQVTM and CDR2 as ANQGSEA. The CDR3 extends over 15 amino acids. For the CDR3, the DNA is TGCATCGTTGCCGGGACAGGGGGCTACAGCGAAAAACTGTTTTTT. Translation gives CIVAGTGGYSEKLFF.

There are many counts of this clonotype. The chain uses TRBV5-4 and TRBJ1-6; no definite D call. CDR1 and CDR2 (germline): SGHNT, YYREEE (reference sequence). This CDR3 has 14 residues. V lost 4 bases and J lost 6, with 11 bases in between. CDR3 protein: CASSLRLSNSPLHF. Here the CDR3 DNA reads TGTGCCAGCAGCCTACGGCTTTCTAATTCACCCCTCCACTTT.

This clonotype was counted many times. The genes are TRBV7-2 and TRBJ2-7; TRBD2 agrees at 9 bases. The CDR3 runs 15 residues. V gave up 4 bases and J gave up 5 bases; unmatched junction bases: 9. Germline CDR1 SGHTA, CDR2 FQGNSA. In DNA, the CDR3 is TGTGCCAGCAGCTCCACCGGGACTAGCAGCCACGAGCAGTACTTC. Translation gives CASSSTGTSSHEQYF.

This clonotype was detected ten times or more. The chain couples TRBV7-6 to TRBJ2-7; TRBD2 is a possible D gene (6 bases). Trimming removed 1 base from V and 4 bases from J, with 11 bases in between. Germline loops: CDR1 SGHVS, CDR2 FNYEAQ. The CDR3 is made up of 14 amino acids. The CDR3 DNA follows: TGTGCCAGCAGCTTAGGGGGACTCTTTTACGAGCAGTACTTC. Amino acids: CASSLGGLFYEQYF. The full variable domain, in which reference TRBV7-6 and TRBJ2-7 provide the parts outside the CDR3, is GAGVSQSPRYKVTKRGQDVALRCDPISGHVSLYWYRQALGQGPEFLTYFNYEAQQDKSGLPNDRFSAERPEGSISTLTIQRTEQRDSAMYRCASSLGGLFYEQYFGPGTRLTVT.

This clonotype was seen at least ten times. In DNA form, the CDR3 reads TGTGCCAGCAAGTTTGGTGAGGGGCGTAGCTCCTACAATGAGCAGTTCTTC. Residues: CASKFGEGRSSYNEQFF. This chain uses TRBV6-2 or TRBV6-3 with TRBJ2-1, with D perhaps given as TRBD1 or TRBD2 (5 bases each). The CDR3 totals 17 residues. Germline lookup yields CDR1 MNHEY and CDR2 SVGEGT. V was trimmed by 7 bases and J by 0 bases, leaving 19 bases between them.

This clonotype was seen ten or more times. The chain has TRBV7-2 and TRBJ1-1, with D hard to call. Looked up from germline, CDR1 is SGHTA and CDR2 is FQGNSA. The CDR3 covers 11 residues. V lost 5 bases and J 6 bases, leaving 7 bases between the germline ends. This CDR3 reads CASSQTPEAFF. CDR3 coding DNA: TGTGCCAGCAGCCAGACACCTGAAGCTTTCTTT.

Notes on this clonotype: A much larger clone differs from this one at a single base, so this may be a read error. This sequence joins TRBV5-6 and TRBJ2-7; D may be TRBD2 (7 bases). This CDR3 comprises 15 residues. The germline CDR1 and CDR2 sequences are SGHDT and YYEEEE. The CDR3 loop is CASSLGRGALYEQNF. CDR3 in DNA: TGTGCCAGCAGCTTGGGCCGGGGGGCCCTCTACGAGCAGAACTTC.

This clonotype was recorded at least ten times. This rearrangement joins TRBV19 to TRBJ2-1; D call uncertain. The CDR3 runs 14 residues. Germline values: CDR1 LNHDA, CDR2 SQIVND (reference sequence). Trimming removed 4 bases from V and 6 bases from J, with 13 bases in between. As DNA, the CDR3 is TGTGCCAGTAGTACCACGACTGGGGTCAATGAGCAGTTCTTC. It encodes CASSTTTGVNEQFF. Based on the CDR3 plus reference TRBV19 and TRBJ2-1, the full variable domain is DGGITQSPKYLFRKEGQNVTLSCEQNLNHDAMYWYRQDPGQGLRLIYYSQIVNDFQKGDIAEGYSVSREKKESFPLTVTSAQKNPTAFYLCASSTTTGVNEQFFGPGTRLTVL.

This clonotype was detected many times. CDR3: CASSQEALATTEAFF. The CDR3 region has the DNA TGCGCCAGCAGCCAAGAAGCCCTAGCGACCACTGAAGCTTTCTTT. The chain has TRBV4-3 and TRBJ1-1; D is unclear. This CDR3 has 15 residues. Per the germline V gene, CDR1 is LGHNA and CDR2 is YSLEER. Trimming stripped 0 bases from V and 4 bases from J, with 12 bases between.

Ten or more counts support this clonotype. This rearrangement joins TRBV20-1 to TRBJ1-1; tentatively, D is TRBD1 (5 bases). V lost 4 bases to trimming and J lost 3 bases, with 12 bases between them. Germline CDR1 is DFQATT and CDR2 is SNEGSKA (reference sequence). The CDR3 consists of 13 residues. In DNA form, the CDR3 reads TGCAGTGCTAAACTCGGGGGACACACTGAAGCTTTCTTT. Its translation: CSAKLGGHTEAFF.

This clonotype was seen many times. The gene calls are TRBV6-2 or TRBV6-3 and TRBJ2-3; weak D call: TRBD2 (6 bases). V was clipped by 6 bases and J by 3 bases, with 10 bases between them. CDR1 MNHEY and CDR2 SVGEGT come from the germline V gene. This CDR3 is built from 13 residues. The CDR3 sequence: CASRGTSTDTQYF. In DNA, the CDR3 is TGTGCCAGCAGAGGGACTTCTACAGATACGCAGTATTTT.